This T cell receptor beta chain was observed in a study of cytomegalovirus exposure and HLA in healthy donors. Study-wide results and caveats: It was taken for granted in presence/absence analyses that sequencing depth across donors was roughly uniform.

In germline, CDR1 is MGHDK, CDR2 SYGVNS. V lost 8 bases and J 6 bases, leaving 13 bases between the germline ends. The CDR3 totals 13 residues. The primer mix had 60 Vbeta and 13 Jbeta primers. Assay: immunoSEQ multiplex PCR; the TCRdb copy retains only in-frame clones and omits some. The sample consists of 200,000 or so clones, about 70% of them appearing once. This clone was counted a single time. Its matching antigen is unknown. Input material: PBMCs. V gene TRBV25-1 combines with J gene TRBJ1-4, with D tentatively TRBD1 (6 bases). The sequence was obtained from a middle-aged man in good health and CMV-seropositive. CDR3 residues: CASGGQAHEKLFF. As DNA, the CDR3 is TGTGCCAGCGGGGGACAAGCCCATGAAAAACTGTTTTTT.